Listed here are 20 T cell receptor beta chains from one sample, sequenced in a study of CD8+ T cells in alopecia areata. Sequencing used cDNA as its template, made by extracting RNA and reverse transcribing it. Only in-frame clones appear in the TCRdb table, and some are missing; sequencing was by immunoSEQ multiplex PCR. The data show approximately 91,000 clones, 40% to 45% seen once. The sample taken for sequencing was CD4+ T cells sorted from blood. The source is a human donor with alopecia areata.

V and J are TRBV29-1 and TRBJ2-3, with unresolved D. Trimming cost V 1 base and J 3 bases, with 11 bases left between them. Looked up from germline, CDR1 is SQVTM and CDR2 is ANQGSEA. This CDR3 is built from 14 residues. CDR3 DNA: TGCAGCGTTGAAGGGGCCGTTGGAACAGATACGCAGTATTTT. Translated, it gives CSVEGAVGTDTQYF.

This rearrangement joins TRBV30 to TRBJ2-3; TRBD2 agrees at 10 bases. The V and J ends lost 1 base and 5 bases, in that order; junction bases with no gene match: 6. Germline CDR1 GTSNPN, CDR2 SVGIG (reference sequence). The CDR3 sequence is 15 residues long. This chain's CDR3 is CAWSGASGSGDTQYF. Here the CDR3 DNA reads TGTGCCTGGAGTGGGGCTAGCGGGAGCGGAGATACGCAGTATTTT.

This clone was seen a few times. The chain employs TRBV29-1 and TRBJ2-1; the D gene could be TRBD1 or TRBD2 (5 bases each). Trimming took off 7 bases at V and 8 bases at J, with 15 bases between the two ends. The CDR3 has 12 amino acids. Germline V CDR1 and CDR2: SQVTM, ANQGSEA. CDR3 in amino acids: CSALRRGDEQFF. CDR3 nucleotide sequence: TGCAGCGCTCTCCGTCGGGGCGATGAGCAGTTCTTC.

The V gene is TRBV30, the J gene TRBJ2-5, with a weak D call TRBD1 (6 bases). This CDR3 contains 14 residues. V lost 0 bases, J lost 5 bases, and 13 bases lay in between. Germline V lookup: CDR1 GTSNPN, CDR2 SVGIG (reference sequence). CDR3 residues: CAWSVGQGPETQYF. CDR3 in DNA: TGTGCCTGGAGTGTTGGCCAGGGGCCCGAGACCCAGTACTTC.

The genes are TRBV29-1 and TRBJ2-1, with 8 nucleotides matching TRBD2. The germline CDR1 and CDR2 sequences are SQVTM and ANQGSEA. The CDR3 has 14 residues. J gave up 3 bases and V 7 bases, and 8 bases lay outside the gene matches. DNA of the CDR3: TGCAGCGCCGACACTAGCGGAAGCTACAATGAGCAGTTCTTC. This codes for CSADTSGSYNEQFF.

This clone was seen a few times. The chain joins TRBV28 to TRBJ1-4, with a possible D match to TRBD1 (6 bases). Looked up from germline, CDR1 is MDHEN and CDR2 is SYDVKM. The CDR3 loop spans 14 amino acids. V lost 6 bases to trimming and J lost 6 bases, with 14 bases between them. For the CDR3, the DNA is TGTGCCAGCAGCCCTAACAGGGTGCATGAAAAACTGTTTTTT. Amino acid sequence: CASSPNRVHEKLFF.

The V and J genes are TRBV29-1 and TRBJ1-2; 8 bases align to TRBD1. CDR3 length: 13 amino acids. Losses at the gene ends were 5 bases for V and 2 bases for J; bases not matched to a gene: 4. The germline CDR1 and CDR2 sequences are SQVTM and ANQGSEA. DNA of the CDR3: TGCAGCGTTCGGACAGGGCTCAACTATGGCTACACCTTC. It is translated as CSVRTGLNYGYTF.

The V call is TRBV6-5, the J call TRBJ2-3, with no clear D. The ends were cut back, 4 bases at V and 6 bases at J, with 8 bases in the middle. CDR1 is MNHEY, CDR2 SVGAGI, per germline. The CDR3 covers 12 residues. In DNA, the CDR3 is TGTGCCAGCAGTTCCGGCTCCGATACGCAGTATTTT. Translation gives CASSSGSDTQYF.

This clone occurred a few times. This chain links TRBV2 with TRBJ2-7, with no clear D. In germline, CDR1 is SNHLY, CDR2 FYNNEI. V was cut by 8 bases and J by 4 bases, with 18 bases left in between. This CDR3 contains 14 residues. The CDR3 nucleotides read TGTGCCAGCTCAGAGTCCCTGTTGAGGTACGAGCAGTACTTC. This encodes CASSESLLRYEQYF.

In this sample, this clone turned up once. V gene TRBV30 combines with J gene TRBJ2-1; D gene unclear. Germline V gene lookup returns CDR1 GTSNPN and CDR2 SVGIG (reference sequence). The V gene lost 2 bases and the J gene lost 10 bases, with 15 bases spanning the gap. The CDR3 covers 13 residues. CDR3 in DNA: TGTGCCTGGAGTCGTTCGCTCTTGGGAGAGCAGTTCTTC. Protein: CAWSRSLLGEQFF.

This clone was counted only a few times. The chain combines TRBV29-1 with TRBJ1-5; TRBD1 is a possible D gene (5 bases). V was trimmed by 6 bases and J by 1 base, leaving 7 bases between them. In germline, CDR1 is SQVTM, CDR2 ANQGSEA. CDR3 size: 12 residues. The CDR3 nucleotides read TGCAGCGTGCGGGGCAGCAATCAGCCCCAGCATTTT. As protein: CSVRGSNQPQHF. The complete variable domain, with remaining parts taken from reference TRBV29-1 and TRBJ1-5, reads SAVISQKPSRDICQRGTSLTIQCQVDSQVTMMFWYRQQPGQSLTLIATANQGSEATYESGFVIDKFPISRPNLTFSTLTVSNMSPEDSSIYLCSVRGSNQPQHFGDGTRLSIL.

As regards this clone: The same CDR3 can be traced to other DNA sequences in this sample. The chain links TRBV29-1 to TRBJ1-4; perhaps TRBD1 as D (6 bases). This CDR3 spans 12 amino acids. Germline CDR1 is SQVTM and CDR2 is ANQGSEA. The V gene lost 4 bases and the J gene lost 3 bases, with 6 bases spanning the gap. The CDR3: CSVGTANEKLFF. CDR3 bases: TGCAGCGTTGGGACAGCTAATGAAAAACTGTTTTTT. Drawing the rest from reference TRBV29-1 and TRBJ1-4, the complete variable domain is SAVISQKPSRDICQRGTSLTIQCQVDSQVTMMFWYRQQPGQSLTLIATANQGSEATYESGFVIDKFPISRPNLTFSTLTVSNMSPEDSSIYLCSVGTANEKLFFGSGTQLSVL.

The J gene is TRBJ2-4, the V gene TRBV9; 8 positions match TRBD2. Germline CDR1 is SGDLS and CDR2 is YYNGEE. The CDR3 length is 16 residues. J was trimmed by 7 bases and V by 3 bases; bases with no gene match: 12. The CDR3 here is CASSAPPGGTWNIQYF. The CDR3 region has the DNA TGTGCCAGCAGCGCGCCTCCGGGGGGGACTTGGAACATTCAGTACTTC.

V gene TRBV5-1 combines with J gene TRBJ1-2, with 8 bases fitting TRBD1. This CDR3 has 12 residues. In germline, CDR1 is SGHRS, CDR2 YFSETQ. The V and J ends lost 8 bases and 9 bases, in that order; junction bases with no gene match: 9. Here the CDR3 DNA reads TGCGCCAGACGGACAGGGATCTTTAGCTACACCTTC. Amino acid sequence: CARRTGIFSYTF. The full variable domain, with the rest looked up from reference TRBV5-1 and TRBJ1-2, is KAGVTQTPRYLIKTRGQQVTLSCSPISGHRSVSWYQQTPGQGLQFLFEYFSETQRNKGNFPGRFSGRQFSNSRSEMNVSTLELGDSALYLCARRTGIFSYTFGSGTRLTVV.

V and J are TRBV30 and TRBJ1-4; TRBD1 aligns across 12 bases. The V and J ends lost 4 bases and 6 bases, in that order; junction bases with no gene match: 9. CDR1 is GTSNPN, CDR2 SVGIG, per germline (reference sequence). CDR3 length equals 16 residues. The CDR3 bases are TGTGCCTGGAATACCGGGACAGGGGGCCTTGATGAAAAACTGTTTTTT. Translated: CAWNTGTGGLDEKLFF. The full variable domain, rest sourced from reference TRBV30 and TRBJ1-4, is SQTIHQWPATLVQPVGSPLSLECTVEGTSNPNLYWYRQAAGRGLQLLFYSVGIGQISSEVPQNLSASRPQDRQFILSSKKLLLSDSGFYLCAWNTGTGGLDEKLFFGSGTQLSVL.

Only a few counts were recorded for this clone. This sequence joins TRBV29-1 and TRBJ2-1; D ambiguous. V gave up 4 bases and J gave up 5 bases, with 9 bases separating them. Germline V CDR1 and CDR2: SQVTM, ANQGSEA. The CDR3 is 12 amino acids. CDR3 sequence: CSVAPADNEQFF. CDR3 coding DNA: TGCAGCGTTGCCCCCGCGGACAATGAGCAGTTCTTC.

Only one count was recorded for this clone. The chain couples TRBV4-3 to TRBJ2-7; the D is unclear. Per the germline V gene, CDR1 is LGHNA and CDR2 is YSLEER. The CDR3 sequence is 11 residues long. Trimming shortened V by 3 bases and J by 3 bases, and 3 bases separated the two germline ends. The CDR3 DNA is TGCGCCAGCAGCCATGACTACGAGCAGTACTTC. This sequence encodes CASSHDYEQYF.

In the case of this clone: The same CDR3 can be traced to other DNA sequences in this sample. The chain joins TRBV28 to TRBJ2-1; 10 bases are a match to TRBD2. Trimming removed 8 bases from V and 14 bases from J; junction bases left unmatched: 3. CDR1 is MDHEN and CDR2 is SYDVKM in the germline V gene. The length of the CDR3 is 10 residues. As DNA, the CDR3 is TGTGCCAGCCGTGGACTAGCGGAGTTCTTC. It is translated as CASRGLAEFF.

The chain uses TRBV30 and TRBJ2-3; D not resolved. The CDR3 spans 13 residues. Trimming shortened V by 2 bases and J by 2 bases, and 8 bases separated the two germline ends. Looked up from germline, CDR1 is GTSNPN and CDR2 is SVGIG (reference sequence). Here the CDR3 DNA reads TGTGCCTGGAGTAGGACCCTCACAGATACGCAGTATTTT. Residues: CAWSRTLTDTQYF. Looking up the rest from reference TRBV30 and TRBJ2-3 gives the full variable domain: SQTIHQWPATLVQPVGSPLSLECTVEGTSNPNLYWYRQAAGRGLQLLFYSVGIGQISSEVPQNLSASRPQDRQFILSSKKLLLSDSGFYLCAWSRTLTDTQYFGPGTRLTVL.

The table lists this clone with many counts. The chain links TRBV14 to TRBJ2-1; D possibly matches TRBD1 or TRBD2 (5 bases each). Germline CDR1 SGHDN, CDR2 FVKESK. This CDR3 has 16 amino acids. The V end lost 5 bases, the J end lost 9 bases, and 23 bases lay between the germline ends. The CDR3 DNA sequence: TGTGCCAGCAGCTGGAGACGGGGCTTAAGGTCGAGTGAGCAGTTCTTC. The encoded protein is CASSWRRGLRSSEQFF. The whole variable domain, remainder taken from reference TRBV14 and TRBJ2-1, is EAGVTQFPSHSVIEKGQTVTLRCDPISGHDNLYWYRRVMGKEIKFLLHFVKESKQDESGMPNNRFLAERTGGTYSTLKVQPAELEDSGVYFCASSWRRGLRSSEQFFGPGTRLTVL.